Presented here are 17 T cell receptor beta chains from one specimen sequenced in a study of monozygotic twins with inflammatory bowel disease. Using the 5' RACE reads, TCRdb records one entry per CDR3 protein without DNA. This specimen shows more than 120,000 distinct CDR3 sequences; the ten leading clones hold less than 2.5%. Sequenced material: blood. These receptors came from a human donor with ulcerative colitis or Crohn's disease, or a healthy co-twin of an affected twin (not recorded which).

V is TRBV12-5 and J is TRBJ2-5; TCRdb's D call, TRBD1, is unchecked because there is no DNA. The CDR3 is made up of 15 amino acids. The germline CDR1 and CDR2 sequences are LGHNT and FRNRAP. The CDR3 region is CASGLPRQGWETQYF.

The chain combines TRBV18 with TRBJ2-7; TCRdb reports TRBD1, a call that lacks DNA to check it against. The CDR3 covers 14 residues. Germline lookup yields CDR1 KGHSH and CDR2 LQKENI. The CDR3 here is CASSPWSGDGEQYF.

The chain uses TRBV19 and TRBJ1-4; TCRdb proposes TRBD1, but this gene call is untestable without DNA. This CDR3 has 16 amino acids. The germline V gene has CDR1 LNHDA and CDR2 SQIVND (reference sequence). CDR3 region: CASSAAEAGANEKLFF.

The chain is built from TRBV18 and TRBJ2-5; TCRdb proposes TRBD1, but this gene call is untestable without DNA. This CDR3 has 13 amino acids. Germline CDR1 reads KGHSH; CDR2 reads LQKENI. The CDR3 loop is CASSTGVLETQYF.

The chain carries TRBV6-5 and TRBJ1-1. Germline CDR1 and CDR2: MNHEY and SVGAGI. The CDR3 consists of 13 residues. The CDR3 region is CASSPNGNTEAFF.

V and J are TRBV20-1 and TRBJ2-7; the D gene TCRdb calls, TRBD2, cannot be checked with no DNA. The CDR3 is made up of 14 amino acids. Germline lookup yields CDR1 DFQATT and CDR2 SNEGSKA (reference sequence). This CDR3 reads CSALVGLASTEQYF.

CDR3 in amino acids: CASSSETGYSTDTQYF. The chain employs TRBV28 and TRBJ2-3; TCRdb calls TRBD1, which cannot be checked without DNA. This CDR3 region has 16 residues. Germline V CDR1 and CDR2: MDHEN, SYDVKM.

The chain is built from TRBV5-5 and TRBJ1-5; TCRdb indicates TRBD1, and absent DNA this call remains unverified. Germline CDR1 reads SGHKS; CDR2 reads YYEKEE (reference sequence). The CDR3 is 15 amino acids. CDR3 amino acids: CASSLAPGNNQPQHF.

V and J are TRBV5-1 and TRBJ2-3. CDR1 and CDR2 from the germline V gene are SGHRS and YFSETQ. The CDR3 consists of 17 residues. The chain's CDR3 is CASSLAVSVTSTDTQYF. Based on the CDR3 plus reference TRBV5-1 and TRBJ2-3, the full variable domain is KAGVTQTPRYLIKTRGQQVTLSCSPISGHRSVSWYQQTPGQGLQFLFEYFSETQRNKGNFPGRFSGRQFSNSRSEMNVSTLELGDSALYLCASSLAVSVTSTDTQYFGPGTRLTVL.

The rearrangement uses TRBV6-5 and TRBJ2-5; the D call of TRBD1 rests on TCRdb alone, since no DNA is present to check it. CDR1 and CDR2 (germline): MNHEY, SVGAGI. The CDR3 covers 15 residues. The chain's CDR3 is CASSYSSGGGETQYF.

The CDR3 loop is CASSLAGGRVDTQYF. This chain uses TRBV7-2 with TRBJ2-3; lacking DNA, the TRBD1 call made by TCRdb goes unchecked. Germline values: CDR1 SGHTA, CDR2 FQGNSA. The CDR3 runs to 15 residues.

The V and J genes are TRBV6-6 and TRBJ1-2. CDR1 MNHNY and CDR2 SVGAGI come from the germline V gene (reference sequence). This CDR3 is 11 amino acids long. CDR3 residues: CASSRQTGYTF.

The rearrangement links TRBV5-1 to TRBJ2-3; TCRdb's D gene call, TRBD1, goes unchecked for lack of DNA. This CDR3 comprises 16 residues. Germline lookup yields CDR1 SGHRS and CDR2 YFSETQ. CDR3 in amino acids: CASSLGVAGGGDTQYF.

The chain links TRBV20-1 to TRBJ1-1. Germline loops: CDR1 DFQATT, CDR2 SNEGSKA (reference sequence). The CDR3 covers 15 residues. This CDR3 reads CSARVIGRTNTEAFF.

The CDR3 here is CASSPTAGASDTQYF. The gene calls are TRBV18 and TRBJ2-3. The germline gives CDR1 KGHSH, CDR2 LQKENI. The CDR3 loop spans 15 amino acids. The full variable domain, rest sourced from reference TRBV18 and TRBJ2-3, is NAGVMQNPRHLVRRRGQEARLRCSPMKGHSHVYWYRQLPEEGLKFMVYLQKENIIDESGMPKERFSAEFPKEGPSILRIQQVVRGDSAAYFCASSPTAGASDTQYFGPGTRLTVL.

V is TRBV5-1 and J is TRBJ2-2. CDR1 and CDR2 from the germline V gene are SGHRS and YFSETQ. The CDR3 runs 14 residues. CDR3 residues: CASSLATVAGELFF.

The V gene is TRBV2, the J gene TRBJ2-1; without DNA, the TCRdb call of TRBD1 cannot be checked. This CDR3 contains 13 residues. The germline gives CDR1 SNHLY, CDR2 FYNNEI. The CDR3 loop is CASRRGWYNDQFF.